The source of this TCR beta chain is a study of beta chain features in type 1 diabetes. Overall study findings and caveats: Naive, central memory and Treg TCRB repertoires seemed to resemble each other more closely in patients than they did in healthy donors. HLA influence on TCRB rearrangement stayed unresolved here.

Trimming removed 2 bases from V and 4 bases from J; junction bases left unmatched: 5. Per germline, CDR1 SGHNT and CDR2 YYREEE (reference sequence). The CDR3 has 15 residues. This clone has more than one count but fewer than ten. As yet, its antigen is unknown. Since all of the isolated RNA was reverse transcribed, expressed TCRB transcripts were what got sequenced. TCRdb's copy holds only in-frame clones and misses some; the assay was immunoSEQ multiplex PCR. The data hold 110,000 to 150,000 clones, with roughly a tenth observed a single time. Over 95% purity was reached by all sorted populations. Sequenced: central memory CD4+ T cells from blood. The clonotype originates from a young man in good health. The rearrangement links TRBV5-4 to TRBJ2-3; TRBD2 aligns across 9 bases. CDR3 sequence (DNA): TGTGCCAGCAGCTTAGAGGGACTAGCCTCAGATACGCAGTATTTT. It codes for CASSLEGLASDTQYF.